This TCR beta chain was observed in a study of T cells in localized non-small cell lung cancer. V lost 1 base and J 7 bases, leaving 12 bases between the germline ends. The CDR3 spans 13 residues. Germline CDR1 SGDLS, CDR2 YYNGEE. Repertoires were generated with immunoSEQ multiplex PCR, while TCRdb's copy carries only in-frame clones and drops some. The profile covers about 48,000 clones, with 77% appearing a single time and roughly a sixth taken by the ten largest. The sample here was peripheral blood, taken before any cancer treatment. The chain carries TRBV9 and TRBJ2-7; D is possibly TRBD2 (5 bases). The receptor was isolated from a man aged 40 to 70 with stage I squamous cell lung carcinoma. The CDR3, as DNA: TGTGCCAGCAGCGTATATGAGGGCTGGGAGCAGTACTTC. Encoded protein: CASSVYEGWEQYF.